The rows below give T cell receptor beta chains drawn from one sample of a study of OX40 agonist ivuxolimab in advanced cancers. Method: immunoSEQ multiplex PCR; TCRdb's copy keeps in-frame clones and lacks some. This sample yields 65,000 to 90,000 clones, of which 82% are seen a single time; approximately 5% belongs to the top ten. The sequencing used CD4+ or CD8+ T cells sorted from blood, collected in a trial of the OX40 agonist ivuxolimab. These receptors all come from an adult with an advanced solid tumor such as melanoma, head and neck, liver or kidney cancer. Each CDR3 is given with its conserved first and last residue. The order of the fields is J gene, clone size, V gene, D gene, CDR3 protein, CDR3 DNA. A D gene is named only where the DNA matches it firmly. The size of a clone is reported for some rows only, either as once, few or many, or as a class for expanded clones.

J: TRBJ1-1
size: -
V: TRBV18
D: TRBD1
CDR3: CASSPNEQGTVNTEAFF
DNA: TGTGCCAGCTCACCCAATGAACAGGGGACGGTGAACACTGAAGCTTTCTTT

J: TRBJ1-5
size: -
V: TRBV28
D: TRBD1
CDR3: CASSTGQGHQPQHF
DNA: TGTGCCAGCAGTACTGGACAGGGCCATCAGCCCCAGCATTTT

J: TRBJ2-2
size: once
V: TRBV28
D: -
CDR3: CASRSGQNTGELFF
DNA: TGTGCCAGCAGATCCGGACAGAACACCGGGGAGCTGTTTTTT

J: TRBJ2-3
size: -
V: TRBV13
D: TRBD2
CDR3: CASSSSGTSGTDTQYF
DNA: TGTGCCAGCAGCTCATCCGGGACTAGCGGCACAGATACGCAGTATTTT

J: TRBJ1-5
size: -
V: TRBV2
D: -
CDR3: CASGTLGGQPQHF
DNA: TGTGCCAGCGGGACATTAGGGGGTCAGCCCCAGCATTTT

J: TRBJ1-3
size: -
V: TRBV28
D: -
CDR3: CASSLREISGNTIYF
DNA: TGTGCCAGCAGTTTACGGGAGATCTCTGGAAACACCATATATTTT

J: TRBJ1-2
size: -
V: TRBV29-1
D: -
CDR3: CSVLRQGSSKGGYTF
DNA: TGCAGCGTGCTAAGGCAGGGGAGTAGTAAGGGTGGCTACACCTTC

J: TRBJ2-3
size: -
V: TRBV28
D: TRBD1
CDR3: CASGGQNGTGLTDTQYF
DNA: TGTGCCAGCGGAGGGCAAAACGGGACAGGATTAACAGATACGCAGTATTTT

J: TRBJ1-5
size: few
V: TRBV19
D: -
CDR3: CASSTYQGYSNQPQHF
DNA: TGTGCCAGTAGTACATATCAGGGGTATAGCAATCAGCCCCAGCATTTT

J: TRBJ1-1
size: once
V: TRBV7-3
D: TRBD1
CDR3: CASSAQGGVNTEAFF
DNA: TGTGCCAGCAGCGCACAGGGGGGTGTGAACACTGAAGCTTTCTTT

J: TRBJ2-3
size: -
V: TRBV7-2
D: TRBD2
CDR3: CASQSGRSIDTQYF
DNA: TGTGCCAGCCAGAGCGGGAGGAGTATAGATACGCAGTATTTT

J: TRBJ2-1
size: -
V: TRBV10-3
D: -
CDR3: CAIRARGENEQFF
DNA: TGTGCCATCAGGGCGAGAGGGGAAAATGAGCAGTTCTTC

J: TRBJ2-7
size: -
V: TRBV7-2
D: TRBD2
CDR3: CASSASGDSYEQYF
DNA: TGTGCCAGCAGCGCGAGCGGGGACTCCTACGAGCAGTACTTC

J: TRBJ1-1
size: -
V: TRBV18
D: -
CDR3: CASSAGSGNTEAFF
DNA: TGTGCCAGCTCAGCGGGATCAGGGAACACTGAAGCTTTCTTT

J: TRBJ2-5
size: -
V: TRBV28
D: -
CDR3: CASSFLYGAREETQYF
DNA: TGTGCCAGCAGTTTTTTGTATGGTGCAAGGGAAGAGACCCAGTACTTC

J: TRBJ1-1
size: -
V: TRBV15
D: TRBD1
CDR3: CATSRGTGQGGTEAFF
DNA: TGTGCCACCAGCAGAGGGACAGGGCAAGGAGGCACTGAAGCTTTCTTT

J: TRBJ2-3
size: -
V: TRBV2
D: -
CDR3: CASSDQGGGAGDTQYF
DNA: TGTGCCAGCAGTGACCAAGGGGGCGGGGCTGGAGATACGCAGTATTTT

J: TRBJ2-6
size: -
V: TRBV29-1
D: -
CDR3: CSVEWSSGANVLTF
DNA: TGCAGCGTTGAATGGAGCTCTGGGGCCAACGTCCTGACTTTC

J: TRBJ2-3
size: -
V: TRBV7-2
D: -
CDR3: CASSMYTDTQYF
DNA: TGTGCCAGCAGCATGTACACAGATACGCAGTATTTT

J: TRBJ1-5
size: -
V: TRBV15
D: -
CDR3: CATSRDARQQGYNQPQHF
DNA: TGTGCCACCAGCAGAGATGCCCGTCAACAGGGATACAATCAGCCCCAGCATTTT

J: TRBJ2-7
size: -
V: TRBV4-3
D: -
CDR3: CASSQVLTLSYEQYF
DNA: TGCGCCAGCAGCCAGGTTTTGACACTCTCCTACGAGCAGTACTTC

J: TRBJ1-2
size: once
V: TRBV6-1
D: -
CDR3: CASSGERGGERGTNGYTF
DNA: TGTGCCAGCAGTGGAGAACGAGGGGGGGAACGCGGGACTAATGGCTACACCTTC

J: TRBJ2-3
size: few
V: TRBV29-1
D: TRBD2
CDR3: CSAVLAGGQPSTDTQYF
DNA: TGCAGCGCCGTACTAGCGGGGGGGCAACCTAGCACAGATACGCAGTATTTT

J: TRBJ2-2
size: -
V: TRBV2
D: -
CDR3: CASLKGPGPTGELFF
DNA: TGTGCCAGCCTTAAGGGCCCCGGGCCCACCGGGGAGCTGTTTTTT